The T cell receptor beta chain described here comes from a study of circulating and synovial CD4+ cells in juvenile arthritis. Concerning this clone: Its antigen is as yet unknown.

Study findings and constraints: Circulating pathogenic-like lymphocytes shared a substantially higher fraction of CDR3 sequences with synovium than bulk blood. Measured synovium overlap likely understates the true shared repertoire.

This CDR3 is built from 16 residues. Per the germline V gene, CDR1 is SGHDT and CDR2 is YYEEEE. V lost 0 bases, J lost 2 bases, and 14 bases lay in between. The table came from immunoSEQ multiplex PCR; TCRdb's copy has only in-frame clones and leaves some out. The sample holds approximately 36,000 clones, around 95% seen once. This clonotype was sampled from a human donor with juvenile idiopathic arthritis. V usage is TRBV5-6 and J usage is TRBJ1-2; TRBD1 might be the D (6 bases). The sample was CD4+ T cells from blood. The CDR3: CASSLVGAPLNYGYTF. The CDR3 region has the DNA TGTGCCAGCAGCTTGGTGGGGGCTCCTCTCAACTATGGCTACACCTTC.